One T cell receptor beta chain is described in this entry. Antigen unknown. Trimming took 7 bases from V and 4 from J; bases not matched to a gene: 13. The CDR3 is 16 amino acids. Germline CDR1 is MNHEY and CDR2 is SMNVEV (reference sequence). The sample belongs to a study of T cell repertoires in aging, cancer and after chemotherapy. Broader study findings: Median generation probability rose over the chemotherapy interval in each cancer cohort, suggesting rebound thymic output. Age-matched healthy donors had significantly more diverse, less clonal blood TCR repertoires than untreated cancer patients. Healthy donors lost TCR diversity with age mainly through richness, cancer patients through richness and evenness.

Amplification of TCR beta used genomic DNA extracted from peripheral blood. A mixed TRB-A/B primer pool amplified rearranged TRB by multiplex touch-down PCR. TCRdb itself ran the multiplex PCR reads through MiXCR, one entry per CDR3 protein. The data contain about 15,000 distinct CDR3 sequences, about 50% of them singletons. V gene TRBV27 combines with J gene TRBJ1-2, with 9 nucleotides matching TRBD1. The sample taken for sequencing was blood. This clonotype was obtained from a human donor in good health. CDR3 sequence reads: CASNIRTGDRGYGYTF. For the CDR3, the DNA is TGTGCCAGCAACATCAGGACAGGGGATAGAGGCTATGGCTACACCTTC.